Below, 20 T cell receptor beta chains from the same sample are listed, as sequenced in a study of T cells after yellow fever vaccination. TCRdb re-called the 5' RACE reads with MiXCR, one entry per CDR3 protein. The table records about 320,000 distinct CDR3 sequences, about 4.5% of them present only once. The source material was PBMCs, sampled 15 days after the yellow fever booster vaccination. These receptors all come from a man between 18 and 35 years old who received the YFV17D yellow fever vaccine.

V usage is TRBV5-1 and J usage is TRBJ2-5; 7 nucleotides match TRBD2. J lost 3 bases, V lost 3 bases, and 8 bases had no gene match. This CDR3 comprises 15 residues. Looked up from germline, CDR1 is SGHRS and CDR2 is YFSETQ. This CDR3 is CASSWVSAGEETQYF. In DNA, the CDR3 is TGCGCCAGCAGCTGGGTTTCGGCGGGGGAAGAGACCCAGTACTTC.

This clonotype was counted a few times. The chain uses TRBV6-5 and TRBJ2-7; 12 positions match TRBD2. The germline V gene has CDR1 MNHEY and CDR2 SVGAGI. V lost 6 bases, J lost 6 bases, and 9 bases stayed unmatched. The CDR3 extends over 15 amino acids. CDR3 amino acids: CASSIILAGGSEQYF. CDR3 coding DNA: TGTGCCAGCAGCATCATCCTAGCGGGGGGGAGCGAGCAGTACTTC.

The rearrangement joins TRBV28 to TRBJ2-7, with 7 bases aligning to TRBD1. The CDR3 runs to 13 residues. Per the germline V gene, CDR1 is MDHEN and CDR2 is SYDVKM. The V gene end was trimmed by 6 bases and the J gene end by 3 bases; junction bases not matched to a gene: 5. CDR3 residues: CASRPYRGYEQYV. Written as DNA, the CDR3 is TGTGCCAGCAGGCCCTACAGGGGCTACGAGCAGTACGTC.

At least ten counts were recorded for this clonotype. The chain joins TRBV29-1 to TRBJ1-2; D uncertain. The CDR3 has 10 residues. The V gene's germline CDR1 is SQVTM and CDR2 ANQGSEA. Trimming shortened V by 5 bases and J by 12 bases, and 13 bases separated the two germline ends. The CDR3 sequence: CSVYTDSDTF. DNA for the CDR3: TGCAGCGTTTATACCGACTCGGACACCTTC.

The chain links TRBV6-2 or TRBV6-3 to TRBJ2-7, with D possibly matching TRBD1 (5 bases). Germline loops: CDR1 MNHEY, CDR2 SVGEGT. Trimming stripped 2 bases from V and 1 base from J, with 21 bases between. The CDR3 has 18 residues. CDR3 region: CASSYQRKDSADSYEQYF. CDR3 nucleotides: TGTGCCAGCAGTTACCAGAGGAAAGACAGTGCGGATTCCTACGAGCAGTACTTC.

This clonotype was observed at least ten times. The chain is built from TRBV4-1 and TRBJ1-6, with D possibly TRBD1 on 6 matching bases. V gave up 3 bases and J gave up 8 bases, with 14 bases separating them. The CDR3 contains 15 residues. Germline V gene data show CDR1 as MGHRA and CDR2 as YSYEKL. This CDR3 is CASSHPARGDSPLHF. CDR3 DNA: TGCGCCAGCAGCCATCCCGCCAGGGGCGATTCACCCCTCCACTTT.

V and J are TRBV7-2 and TRBJ2-3; D perhaps matches TRBD2 (6 bases). Germline lookup yields CDR1 SGHTA and CDR2 FQGNSA. V was cut by 7 bases and J by 2 bases, with 13 bases left in between. The CDR3 runs to 14 residues. CDR3 nucleotides: TGTGCCAGCATATGGGACTTGCACACAGATACGCAGTATTTT. It specifies CASIWDLHTDTQYF.

This clonotype was recorded a few times. This CDR3 reads CASSLALYLNIQYF. DNA for the CDR3: TGTGCCAGCAGTTTAGCGCTGTACTTAAACATTCAGTACTTC. The chain couples TRBV12-3 or TRBV12-4 to TRBJ2-4; D gene uncertain. V was cut by 0 bases and J by 6 bases, with 9 bases left in between. There are 14 residues in the CDR3.

This clonotype was seen many times. The chain links TRBV5-1 to TRBJ2-7, with D unresolved. The length of the CDR3 is 14 residues. The germline V gene has CDR1 SGHRS and CDR2 YFSETQ. The V end lost 8 bases, the J end lost 3 bases, and 18 bases lay between the germline ends. The CDR3 nucleotides read TGCGCCAGTGCAGGAAACGAGGCGCTCTACGAGCAGTACTTC. It yields the protein CASAGNEALYEQYF.

This clonotype occurred many times. The genes are TRBV7-9 and TRBJ1-6; tentative D call: TRBD1 (5 bases). Trimming cost V 3 bases and J 13 bases, with 13 bases left between them. This CDR3 is 13 amino acids long. Germline CDR1 reads SEHNR; CDR2 reads FQNEAQ (reference sequence). CDR3 nucleotide sequence: TGTGCCAGCAGCTTCACCACCCAGGGCCCCCTCCACTTT. Translated: CASSFTTQGPLHF.

This clonotype was seen at least ten times. The chain couples TRBV5-6 to TRBJ2-5; the D is unclear. The CDR3 is made up of 14 amino acids. The V gene's germline CDR1 is SGHDT and CDR2 YYEEEE. V was pared by 0 bases and J by 1 base, with 7 bases between. CDR3 DNA: TGTGCCAGCAGCTTGGTCGAGAGCCAAGAGACCCAGTACTTC. It yields the protein CASSLVESQETQYF.

This clonotype has a handful of counts. V is TRBV7-2 and J is TRBJ2-7; a possible D gene is TRBD2 (5 bases). The CDR3 loop spans 15 amino acids. Trimming took off 3 bases at V and 4 bases at J, with 16 bases between the two ends. Germline V gives CDR1 SGHTA, CDR2 FQGNSA. The CDR3 DNA sequence: TGTGCCAGCAGCTTGAGCGGCATCATGGCTTACGAGCAGTACTTC. The encoded protein is CASSLSGIMAYEQYF.

This clonotype was seen ten or more times. The chain carries TRBV6-5 and TRBJ1-6; D is unclear. The CDR3 runs to 15 residues. V gave up 2 bases and J gave up 0 bases, with 5 bases separating them. Germline V gene data show CDR1 as MNHEY and CDR2 as SVGAGI. This CDR3 reads CASSYAGSYNSPLHF. The CDR3, as DNA: TGTGCCAGCAGTTACGCAGGCTCCTATAATTCACCCCTCCACTTT.

This clonotype was recorded many times. The J gene is TRBJ1-4, the V gene TRBV6-1, with D unclear. The germline V and J ends were trimmed by 11 bases and 8 bases, with 15 bases remaining between them. CDR1 is MNHNS, CDR2 SASEGT, per germline. The length of the CDR3 is 12 residues. The CDR3, as DNA: TGTGCCGTCCGTCGCAGCGGCGAAAAACTGTTTTTT. Its protein is CAVRRSGEKLFF.

This clonotype came up a few times. DNA of the CDR3: TGTGCCAGCAGTATGCGGACAGGGAACTATGGCTACACCTTC. Amino acids: CASSMRTGNYGYTF. The gene calls are TRBV6-2 or TRBV6-3 and TRBJ1-2; 8 nucleotides match TRBD1. The CDR3 length is 14 residues. V lost 5 bases to trimming and J lost 2 bases; unmatched junction nucleotides: 4. Germline V gene data show CDR1 as MNHEY and CDR2 as SVGEGT.

This clonotype was found many times. The chain links TRBV15 to TRBJ1-2; no reliable D call. Germline V gene sequence: CDR1 LNHNV, CDR2 YYDKDF (reference sequence). The CDR3 is made up of 12 amino acids. V gave up 3 bases and J gave up 4 bases, with 6 bases separating them. The CDR3 region has the DNA TGTGCCACCAGCAGTGACACCTATGGCTACACCTTC. As protein: CATSSDTYGYTF.

This clonotype was recorded at least ten times. The chain links TRBV6-2 or TRBV6-3 to TRBJ2-7; D gene uncertain. The V gene lost 5 bases and the J gene lost 6 bases, with 5 bases spanning the gap. This CDR3 comprises 10 residues. Germline CDR1 reads MNHEY; CDR2 reads SVGEGT. The CDR3 is CASSPCEQYV. As DNA, the CDR3 is TGTGCCAGCAGTCCTTGCGAGCAGTACGTC.

The chain employs TRBV24-1 and TRBJ1-5; 8 bases align to TRBD1. The CDR3 totals 16 residues. J lost 10 bases, V lost 4 bases, and 14 bases had no gene match. Germline CDR1 and CDR2: KGHDR and SFDVKD. In DNA form, the CDR3 reads TGTGCCACCAGTGACCGCCGTCAGGGGGCAAATGAACCCCAGCATTTT. This translates into CATSDRRQGANEPQHF.

The chain employs TRBV20-1 and TRBJ1-1; D remains unclear. The germline V gene encodes CDR1 DFQATT and CDR2 SNEGSKA (reference sequence). The CDR3 loop spans 12 amino acids. With 0 bases removed from V and 7 bases from J, the gap between germline ends came to 9 bases. Written as DNA, the CDR3 is TGCAGTGCTAGAGAAACCGCAATTGAAGCTTTCTTT. This translates into CSARETAIEAFF.

This clonotype has ten or more counts. The J gene is TRBJ1-1, the V gene TRBV20-1; no reliable D call. The V end was cut by 4 bases, the J end by 5 bases, with 11 bases between. Per the germline V gene, CDR1 is DFQATT and CDR2 is SNEGSKA (reference sequence). There are 12 residues in the CDR3. CDR3 amino acids: CSAIKLGTEAFF. In DNA form, the CDR3 reads TGCAGTGCTATAAAGCTTGGGACTGAAGCTTTCTTT.